These 25 T cell receptor beta chains came from one sample sequenced in a study of cytomegalovirus exposure and HLA in healthy donors. 13 Jbeta primers and 60 Vbeta primers were used for the PCR. Produced via immunoSEQ multiplex PCR; TCRdb's table is partial and in-frame only. This repertoire shows approximately 97,000 clones, nearly 65% found once; its top ten account for 4% to 5.5%. The material sequenced was PBMCs. The receptor source for this set is a human donor in good health.

The chain joins TRBV14 to TRBJ2-2; a possible D gene is TRBD1 (6 bases). The germline V and J ends were trimmed by 9 bases and 6 bases, with 11 bases remaining between them. The CDR3 loop spans 12 amino acids. Germline CDR1 reads SGHDN; CDR2 reads FVKESK. The CDR3 bases are TGTGCCAGTACAGGGTTCGCCGGGGAGCTGTTTTTT. It codes for CASTGFAGELFF.

This chain joins TRBV28 and TRBJ2-5; TRBD2 agrees at 12 bases. This CDR3 spans 18 amino acids. V lost 4 bases, J lost 3 bases, and 12 bases stayed unmatched. From germline, CDR1 is MDHEN and CDR2 SYDVKM. The DNA for the CDR3 is TGTGCCAGCAGTTCCAGACTAGCGGGAGACCACCGGAAAGAGACCCAGTACTTC. Its protein product is CASSSRLAGDHRKETQYF.

CDR3 coding DNA: TGTGCCTGGGAGGACAGGCAAGAGACCCAGTACTTC. It specifies CAWEDRQETQYF. V gene TRBV30 combines with J gene TRBJ2-5; 7 nucleotides agree with TRBD1. CDR3 length: 12 residues. Trimming took 5 bases from V and 2 from J; bases not matched to a gene: 2. Germline V CDR1 and CDR2: GTSNPN, SVGIG (reference sequence).

The chain combines TRBV7-2 with TRBJ2-1; D unresolved. The V end was cut by 1 base, the J end by 4 bases, with 23 bases between. Germline assignment: CDR1 SGHTA and CDR2 FQGNSA. The CDR3 has 19 amino acids. The CDR3 sequence is CASSLDPHQGIGRYNEQFF. The CDR3 nucleotides are TGTGCCAGCAGCTTAGACCCCCATCAAGGTATTGGGCGTTACAATGAGCAGTTCTTC. The full variable domain, its missing parts supplied by reference TRBV7-2 and TRBJ2-1, is GAGVSQSPSNKVTEKGKDVELRCDPISGHTALYWYRQSLGQGLEFLIYFQGNSAPDKSGLPSDRFSAERTGGSVSTLTIQRTQQEDSAVYLCASSLDPHQGIGRYNEQFFGPGTRLTVL.

This chain connects TRBV18 to TRBJ2-7, with 7 bases that match TRBD2. The J segment lost 3 bases and the V segment lost 0 bases, leaving 2 bases of the junction unmatched. CDR1 is KGHSH and CDR2 is LQKENI in the germline V gene. This CDR3 region has 14 residues. In DNA, the CDR3 is TGTGCCAGCTCACCACCGGCGGGAGTCTACGAGCAGTACTTC. Its translation is CASSPPAGVYEQYF.

The chain joins TRBV29-1 to TRBJ2-7; 8 bases line up with TRBD1. V lost 7 bases and J lost 2; bases outside the gene matches: 10. The CDR3 loop spans 14 amino acids. Germline V gene lookup returns CDR1 SQVTM and CDR2 ANQGSEA. The CDR3 DNA sequence: TGCAGCGCCACCGGGGCAGGGGGCACCTACGAGCAGTACTTC. It encodes CSATGAGGTYEQYF.

CDR3 in DNA: TGTGCCAGCCAACCCGATCCTGGCGGAAACACCATATATTTT. It specifies CASQPDPGGNTIYF. The V and J genes are TRBV7-6 and TRBJ1-3; no reliable D call. The germline CDR1 and CDR2 sequences are SGHVS and FNYEAQ. The length of the CDR3 is 14 residues. Trimming took off 8 bases at V and 4 bases at J, with 15 bases between the two ends.

A few counts support this clone. The chain employs TRBV5-8 and TRBJ2-1; 11 nucleotides match TRBD2. The germline gives CDR1 SGHTS, CDR2 YDEGEE. This CDR3 is built from 16 residues. V lost 6 bases and J lost 8; bases outside the gene matches: 13. The CDR3 nucleotides read TGTGCCAGCATCACAATGGGGACTAGCGGACCTTATGAGCAGTTCTTC. This gives the protein CASITMGTSGPYEQFF.

This chain links TRBV13 with TRBJ1-1, with TRBD1 matching 9 bases. V trimming: 7 bases; J trimming: 4 bases; junction bases outside the gene matches: 13. Looked up from germline, CDR1 is PRHDT and CDR2 is FYEKMQ (reference sequence). This CDR3 spans 16 amino acids. Here the CDR3 DNA reads TGTGCCAGCACCCCGAAAGGGACAGGGTTTATCACTGAAGCTTTCTTT. Amino acid sequence: CASTPKGTGFITEAFF.

The rearrangement links TRBV30 to TRBJ1-2; 8 positions agree with TRBD1. Germline V CDR1 and CDR2: GTSNPN, SVGIG (reference sequence). This CDR3 has 14 residues. V gave up 3 bases and J gave up 4 bases; unmatched junction bases: 7. In nucleotides, the CDR3 is TGTGCCTGGAGAGACAGGGGCCTTGCCTATGGCTACACCTTC. Its translation is CAWRDRGLAYGYTF. Full variable domain (missing parts from reference TRBV30 and TRBJ1-2): SQTIHQWPATLVQPVGSPLSLECTVEGTSNPNLYWYRQAAGRGLQLLFYSVGIGQISSEVPQNLSASRPQDRQFILSSKKLLLSDSGFYLCAWRDRGLAYGYTFGSGTRLTVV.

This chain joins TRBV28 and TRBJ2-3; TRBD1 is a possible D gene (5 bases). CDR1 MDHEN and CDR2 SYDVKM come from the germline V gene. The CDR3 covers 12 residues. V was clipped by 6 bases and J by 3 bases, with 7 bases between them. CDR3: CASRDRTDTQYF. CDR3 coding DNA: TGTGCCAGCAGAGACAGAACAGATACGCAGTATTTT.

The gene calls are TRBV28 and TRBJ1-1; D is ambiguous. The germline gives CDR1 MDHEN, CDR2 SYDVKM. V lost 7 bases and J 1 base, leaving 10 bases between the germline ends. CDR3 length: 13 amino acids. CDR3 bases: TGTGCCAGCACCCGGCGGAGGAACACTGAAGCTTTCTTT. Translation: CASTRRRNTEAFF.

This CDR3 is CSARQGREQYF. CDR3 coding DNA: TGCAGTGCTAGACAGGGTCGCGAGCAGTACTTC. The rearrangement links TRBV20-1 to TRBJ2-7; D may be TRBD1 (5 bases). V gave up 2 bases and J gave up 6 bases, with 8 bases separating them. Looked up from germline, CDR1 is DFQATT and CDR2 is SNEGSKA (reference sequence). This CDR3 is built from 11 residues.

The chain employs TRBV6-4 and TRBJ1-2; 7 nucleotides align to TRBD1. Looked up from germline, CDR1 is MRHNA and CDR2 is SNTAGT. V dropped 6 bases and J dropped 4; count of bases not matched to a gene: 14. The CDR3 loop spans 16 amino acids. CDR3 sequence reads: CASSPTGTATGYGYTF. The CDR3 DNA reads as TGTGCCAGCAGCCCTACCGGGACAGCGACTGGCTATGGCTACACCTTC.

This clone has only a few counts. DNA of the CDR3: TGTGCCAGCAGCCCGTTTCTCGGTAATGAAAAACTGTTTTTT. Translated, it gives CASSPFLGNEKLFF. The chain is built from TRBV5-5 and TRBJ1-4; D is undetermined. The germline V gene has CDR1 SGHKS and CDR2 YYEKEE (reference sequence). CDR3 length: 14 amino acids. The V end was cut by 4 bases, the J end by 4 bases, with 11 bases between.

The genes are TRBV30 and TRBJ2-5, with D maybe TRBD2 (5 bases). The CDR3 runs to 14 residues. CDR1 GTSNPN and CDR2 SVGIG come from the germline V gene (reference sequence). Deletions cut 3 bases from V and 5 bases from J, with 16 bases between. CDR3: CAWSLHPRGETQYF. The CDR3 DNA reads as TGTGCCTGGAGCCTACATCCTCGAGGGGAGACCCAGTACTTC. The complete variable domain, with remaining parts taken from reference TRBV30 and TRBJ2-5, reads SQTIHQWPATLVQPVGSPLSLECTVEGTSNPNLYWYRQAAGRGLQLLFYSVGIGQISSEVPQNLSASRPQDRQFILSSKKLLLSDSGFYLCAWSLHPRGETQYFGPGTRLLVL.

The chain carries TRBV6-1 and TRBJ2-2, with TRBD2 identical over 7 bases. The CDR3 extends over 16 amino acids. The V segment lost 4 bases and the J segment 1 base; nucleotides outside the gene matches: 6. Germline V gene data show CDR1 as MNHNS and CDR2 as SASEGT. The CDR3 coding sequence is TGTGCCAGCAGTGGCCTAGCGGACTGGAACACCGGGGAGCTGTTTTTT. Its protein is CASSGLADWNTGELFF.

The chain recombines TRBV28 with TRBJ2-1; 8 bases match TRBD1. Unmatched junction bases numbered 4, after V lost 4 bases and J lost 2 bases. This CDR3 contains 15 residues. Germline loops: CDR1 MDHEN, CDR2 SYDVKM. The CDR3 nucleotides are TGTGCCAGCAGTTCTCGGACAGGGACCTACAATGAGCAGTTCTTC. Amino acid sequence: CASSSRTGTYNEQFF.

In this sample, this clone turned up a few times. The chain couples TRBV15 to TRBJ2-1; a possible D gene is TRBD2 (6 bases). From germline, CDR1 is LNHNV and CDR2 YYDKDF (reference sequence). The V end was cut by 6 bases, the J end by 7 bases, with 10 bases between. The CDR3 runs 12 residues. Here the CDR3 reads CATRDYGNEQFF. CDR3 sequence (DNA): TGTGCCACCAGGGACTACGGGAATGAGCAGTTCTTC.

This clone was seen only once. J is TRBJ1-5 and V is TRBV27; TRBD1 aligns across 8 bases. J was trimmed by 4 bases and V by 5 bases; bases with no gene match: 7. This CDR3 comprises 15 residues. Per the germline V gene, CDR1 is MNHEY and CDR2 is SMNVEV (reference sequence). The DNA for the CDR3 is TGTGCCAGCAGTCTCATGACAGGGGCAAATCAGCCCCAGCATTTT. Its protein is CASSLMTGANQPQHF.

V gene TRBV18 combines with J gene TRBJ2-7; D gene unclear. Trimming cost V 2 bases and J 0 bases, with 8 bases left between them. Germline V lookup: CDR1 KGHSH, CDR2 LQKENI. The CDR3 runs 14 residues. CDR3 in DNA: TGTGCCAGCTCACCATCTTTCCCCTCCTACGAGCAGTACTTC. Translating it yields CASSPSFPSYEQYF.

Notes on this clone: Other nucleotide sequences in the sample specify the same CDR3. This chain connects TRBV27 to TRBJ2-7; D is possibly TRBD1 (7 bases). Germline V gives CDR1 MNHEY, CDR2 SMNVEV (reference sequence). V was cut by 4 bases and J by 7 bases, with 8 bases left in between. The CDR3 loop spans 11 amino acids. CDR3 DNA: TGTGCCAGCAGTTCAGGGGGGGAGCAGTACTTC. Residues: CASSSGGEQYF.

The V and J genes are TRBV2 and TRBJ2-7, with 7 bases identical to TRBD2. CDR3 size: 14 residues. V lost 3 bases and J lost 2; bases outside the gene matches: 4. Germline CDR1 is SNHLY and CDR2 is FYNNEI. CDR3 bases: TGTGCCAGCAGTGATGGAAGCGGGGCCTACGAGCAGTACTTC. Translated, it gives CASSDGSGAYEQYF.

The J gene is TRBJ2-5, the V gene TRBV2; 11 bases line up with TRBD1. Germline CDR1 and CDR2: SNHLY and FYNNEI. Trimming removed 1 base from V and 5 bases from J; junction bases left unmatched: 3. This CDR3 is built from 15 residues. The CDR3 sequence is CASSEEGQGAETQYF. The DNA for the CDR3 is TGTGCCAGCAGTGAAGAAGGACAGGGGGCTGAGACCCAGTACTTC. Combining the CDR3 with reference TRBV2 and TRBJ2-5 gives the whole variable domain EPEVTQTPSHQVTQMGQEVILRCVPISNHLYFYWYRQILGQKVEFLVSFYNNEISEKSEIFDDQFSVERPDGSNFTLKIRSTKLEDSAMYFCASSEEGQGAETQYFGPGTRLLVL.

The rearrangement uses TRBV5-1 and TRBJ1-4; D unresolved. This CDR3 has 14 amino acids. The V gene's germline CDR1 is SGHRS and CDR2 YFSETQ. V was cut by 3 bases and J by 6 bases, with 12 bases left in between. CDR3 residues: CASSYGGSYEKLFF. CDR3 in DNA: TGCGCCAGCAGCTACGGAGGGTCTTATGAAAAACTGTTTTTT.